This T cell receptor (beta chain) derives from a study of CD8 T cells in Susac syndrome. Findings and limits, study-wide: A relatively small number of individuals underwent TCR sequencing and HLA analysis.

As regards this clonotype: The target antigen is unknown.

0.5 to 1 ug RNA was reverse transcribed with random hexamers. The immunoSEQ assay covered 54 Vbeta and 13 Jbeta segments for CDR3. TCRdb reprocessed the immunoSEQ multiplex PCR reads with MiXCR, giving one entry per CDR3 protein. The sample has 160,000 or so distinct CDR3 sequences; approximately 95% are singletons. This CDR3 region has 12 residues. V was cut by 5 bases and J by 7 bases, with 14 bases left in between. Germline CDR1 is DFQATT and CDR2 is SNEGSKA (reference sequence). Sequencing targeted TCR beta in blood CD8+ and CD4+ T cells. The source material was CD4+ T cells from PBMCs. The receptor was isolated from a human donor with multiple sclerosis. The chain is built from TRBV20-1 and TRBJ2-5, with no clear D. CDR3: CSALMASGTQYF. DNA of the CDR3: TGCAGTGCTCTAATGGCTAGTGGGACCCAGTACTTC.